This TCR beta chain was identified in a study of blood T cell repertoires in COVID-19. This CDR3 is built from 12 residues. J lost 4 bases, V lost 6 bases, and 2 bases had no gene match. The germline CDR1 and CDR2 sequences are SQVTM and ANQGSEA. TCRdb keeps only in-frame clones here, not all; method: immunoSEQ multiplex PCR. The data hold more than 100,000 clones, with around 87% observed a single time. The chain is built from TRBV29-1 and TRBJ1-1; 10 positions match TRBD1. The source of this sequence is a man between 65 and 80 years old with active COVID-19. Sequences were obtained from peripheral blood. CDR3: CSVGQGSTEAFF. DNA for the CDR3: TGCAGCGTGGGACAGGGGAGCACTGAAGCTTTCTTT. The entire variable domain, with the rest obtained from reference TRBV29-1 and TRBJ1-1, is as follows: SAVISQKPSRDICQRGTSLTIQCQVDSQVTMMFWYRQQPGQSLTLIATANQGSEATYESGFVIDKFPISRPNLTFSTLTVSNMSPEDSSIYLCSVGQGSTEAFFGQGTRLTVV.